Described below is a single T cell receptor (beta chain) sequence and its context. The target antigen is unknown. The data stem from a study of T-cell reconstitution after alpha-beta-depleted transplantation in children. Unique molecular identifiers were incorporated during preparation of the TCRbeta library. TCRdb passed the PCR reads through MiXCR, listing each CDR3 protein once. The table records under 250,000 distinct CDR3 sequences, about a sixth of them present only once. Study-wide results and limits: Counts and diversity of T cells one year after transplant came mostly from newly produced T cells. By about two months after transplant, alpha-beta T cells reportedly arose from several hundred graft clones that had expanded.

This CDR3 region has 13 residues. V dropped 6 bases and J dropped 6; count of bases not matched to a gene: 6. The input for sequencing was PBMCs, mostly from graft donor cells, taken 360 days after TCRalphabeta/CD19-depleted stem cell transplant. The V call is TRBV12-3 or TRBV12-4, the J call TRBJ1-1; 8 bases match TRBD1. This TCR came from a male patient under 10 years old who had a stem cell transplant for acute lymphoblastic leukemia, so the T cells may come from the graft donor. CDR3 loop: CASSLGQGPEAFF. In DNA, the CDR3 is TGTGCCAGCAGCCTCGGACAGGGACCTGAAGCTTTCTTT.